Presented here are 6 T cell receptor beta chains from one specimen sequenced in a study of shared clonotypes between healthy human individuals. Only in-frame clones appear in the TCRdb table, and some are missing; sequencing was by immunoSEQ multiplex PCR. The sample consists of about 580,000 clones, roughly 98% of them appearing once. Terminally differentiated effector memory CD45RA+ cells were excluded by CCR7 positive selection of CD45RO-negative cells. Sequenced material: naive CD8+ T cells sorted from blood. These receptors came from a man aged 25 to 40 in good health.

The chain uses TRBV2 and TRBJ2-7; D not resolved. CDR1 and CDR2 from the germline V gene are SNHLY and FYNNEI. Trimming removed 7 bases at V and 4 bases at J, with 5 bases between. The CDR3 is 10 amino acids. CDR3 nucleotides: TGTGCCAGCATGGTTTACGAGCAGTACTTC. This translates into CASMVYEQYF.

CDR3 residues: CASSLTDRSSYEQYF. In DNA, the CDR3 is TGTGCCAGCAGCTTGACAGACAGGAGCTCCTACGAGCAGTACTTC. The rearrangement links TRBV7-9 to TRBJ2-7; tentative D call: TRBD1 (6 bases). CDR3 length: 15 amino acids. Trimming took 3 bases from V and 0 from J, leaving 12 bases between them. The germline V gene has CDR1 SEHNR and CDR2 FQNEAQ (reference sequence). Full variable domain (outside the CDR3, taken from reference TRBV7-9 and TRBJ2-7): DTGVSQNPRHKITKRGQNVTFRCDPISEHNRLYWYRQTLGQGPEFLTYFQNEAQLEKSRLLSDRFSAERPKGSFSTLEIQRTEQGDSAMYLCASSLTDRSSYEQYFGPGTRLTVT.

The V and J genes are TRBV29-1 and TRBJ1-3, with 8 bases that match TRBD1. V lost 0 bases to trimming and J lost 4 bases; unmatched junction nucleotides: 8. The CDR3 is made up of 16 amino acids. In germline, CDR1 is SQVTM, CDR2 ANQGSEA. The CDR3 DNA sequence: TGCAGCGTTGAAGATCCCTCGACAGGGGTCGGAAACACCATATATTTT. Translating gives CSVEDPSTGVGNTIYF.

CDR3 in amino acids: CASSFDRDRDIPYF. The CDR3 DNA is TGTGCCAGCAGCTTTGACCGGGACAGGGATATCCCGTACTTC. V and J are TRBV7-9 and TRBJ2-7; 9 bases line up with TRBD1. V lost 3 bases and J lost 12; bases outside the gene matches: 12. Germline CDR1 reads SEHNR; CDR2 reads FQNEAQ (reference sequence). This CDR3 is 14 amino acids long.

V usage is TRBV7-9 and J usage is TRBJ2-7; a possible D gene is TRBD2 (5 bases). The CDR3 is 12 amino acids. Germline CDR1 and CDR2: SEHNR and FQNEAQ (reference sequence). The V end lost 5 bases, the J end lost 3 bases, and 8 bases lay between the germline ends. CDR3 nucleotide sequence: TGTGCCAGCAGCCCTCGGGACTACGAGCAGTACTTC. Protein product: CASSPRDYEQYF.

This chain links TRBV19 with TRBJ2-7; TRBD1 might be the D (5 bases). V was pared by 5 bases and J by 7 bases, with 15 bases between. This CDR3 comprises 13 residues. CDR1 and CDR2 from the germline V gene are LNHDA and SQIVND (reference sequence). This CDR3 reads CASSYRQTWEQYF. As DNA, the CDR3 is TGTGCCAGTAGTTACCGACAGACTTGGGAGCAGTACTTC.